This T cell receptor (beta chain) was documented in a study of blood T cell repertoires in COVID-19. The data were produced by immunoSEQ multiplex PCR, yet TCRdb's version contains in-frame clones alone and is incomplete. The sample contains about 170,000 clones, around 90% of which appear only once. Per the germline V gene, CDR1 is SGHAT and CDR2 is FQNNGV. This CDR3 contains 15 residues. With 2 bases removed from V and 0 bases from J, the gap between germline ends came to 7 bases. The gene calls are TRBV11-2 and TRBJ1-4; D gene unclear. Sample: peripheral blood. The receptor was derived from a woman older than 75 with COVID-19, enrolled during active disease. In nucleotides, the CDR3 is TGTGCCAGCAGCTTAAGCGTAGCAACTAATGAAAAACTGTTTTTT. Translating gives CASSLSVATNEKLFF.